Given below is one TCR beta chain in context. The antigen is unknown. This specimen comes from a study of T cells expressing NK-cell markers. Across the whole study: Sorted T-cell subsets CD3+CD56+NKG2C+, CD3+CD56+NKG2C- and CD3+CD56-NKG2C+ were TCR beta-sequenced. Study-level findings and limits: The CD3+CD56-NKG2C+ fraction of several donors was likewise dominated by these clonotypes. Top CD8+ clonotypes included the dominant CD3+CD56+NKG2C+ clonotypes in several donors.

This CDR3 region has 15 residues. Per germline, CDR1 MNHEY and CDR2 SMNVEV (reference sequence). Beta-chain TCR cDNA was generated via 5'RACE template switching with UMIs. After re-calling the 5' RACE reads, TCRdb lists one entry per CDR3 protein, DNA absent. Here the sample table reports approximately 550,000 distinct CDR3 sequences. Sequenced input: blood T cells: a sorted CD56 or NKG2C T cell subset, CD4+ or CD8+ T cells, or bulk PBMC T cells (not recorded which). The rearrangement joins TRBV27 to TRBJ1-6; TCRdb's D call, TRBD1, is unchecked because there is no DNA. The sequence came from a young man in good health. The chain's CDR3 is CASSLSRAGNSPLHF.